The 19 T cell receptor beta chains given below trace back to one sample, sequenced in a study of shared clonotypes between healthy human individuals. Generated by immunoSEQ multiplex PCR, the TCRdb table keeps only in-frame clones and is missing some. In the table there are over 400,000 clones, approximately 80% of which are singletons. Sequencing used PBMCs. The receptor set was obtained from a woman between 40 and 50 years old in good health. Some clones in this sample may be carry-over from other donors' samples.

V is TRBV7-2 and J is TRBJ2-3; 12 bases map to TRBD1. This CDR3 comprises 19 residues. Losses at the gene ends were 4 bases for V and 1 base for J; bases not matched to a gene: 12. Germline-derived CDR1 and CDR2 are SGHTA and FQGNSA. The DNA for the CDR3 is TGTGCCAGCAGCTGGATCCCGGGACAGGGGGCAAGGGGCACAGATACGCAGTATTTT. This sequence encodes CASSWIPGQGARGTDTQYF.

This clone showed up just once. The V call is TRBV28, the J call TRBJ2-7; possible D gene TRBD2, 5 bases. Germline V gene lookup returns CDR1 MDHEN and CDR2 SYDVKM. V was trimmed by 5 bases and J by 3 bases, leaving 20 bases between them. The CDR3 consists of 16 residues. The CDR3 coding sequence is TGTGCCAGCAGTCCATACTCCATAGTCGCGGGCTACGAGCAGTACTTC. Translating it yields CASSPYSIVAGYEQYF. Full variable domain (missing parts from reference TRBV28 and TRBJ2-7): DVKVTQSSRYLVKRTGEKVFLECVQDMDHENMFWYRQDPGLGLRLIYFSYDVKMKEKGDIPEGYSVSREKKERFSLILESASTNQTSMYLCASSPYSIVAGYEQYFGPGTRLTVT.

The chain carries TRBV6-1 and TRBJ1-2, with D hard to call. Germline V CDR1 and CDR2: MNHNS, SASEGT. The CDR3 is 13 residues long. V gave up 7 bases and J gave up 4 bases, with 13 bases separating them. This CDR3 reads CASILKASYGYTF. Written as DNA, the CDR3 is TGTGCCAGCATATTAAAGGCGTCCTATGGCTACACCTTC.

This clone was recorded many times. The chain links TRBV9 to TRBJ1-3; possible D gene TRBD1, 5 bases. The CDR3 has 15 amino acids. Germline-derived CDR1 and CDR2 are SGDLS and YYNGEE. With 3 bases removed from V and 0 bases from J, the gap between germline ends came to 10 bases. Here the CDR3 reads CASSGVGTSGNTIYF. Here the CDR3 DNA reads TGTGCCAGCAGCGGGGTGGGGACCTCTGGAAACACCATATATTTT.

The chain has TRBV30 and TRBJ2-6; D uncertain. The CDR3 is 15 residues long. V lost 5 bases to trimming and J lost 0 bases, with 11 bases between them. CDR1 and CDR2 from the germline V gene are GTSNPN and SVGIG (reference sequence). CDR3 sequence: CAWALRSSGANVLTF. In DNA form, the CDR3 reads TGTGCCTGGGCCTTAAGGAGCTCTGGGGCCAACGTCCTGACTTTC. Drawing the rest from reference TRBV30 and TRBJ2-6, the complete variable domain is SQTIHQWPATLVQPVGSPLSLECTVEGTSNPNLYWYRQAAGRGLQLLFYSVGIGQISSEVPQNLSASRPQDRQFILSSKKLLLSDSGFYLCAWALRSSGANVLTFGAGSRLTVL.

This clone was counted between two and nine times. This CDR3 is CASSPALALNTGELFF. Here the CDR3 DNA reads TGTGCCAGCTCACCGGCACTAGCGTTGAACACCGGGGAGCTGTTTTTT. This chain links TRBV18 with TRBJ2-2; 7 nucleotides line up with TRBD2. With V trimmed by 3 bases and J by 1 base, 5 bases remained unmatched. This CDR3 spans 16 amino acids. The germline V gene has CDR1 KGHSH and CDR2 LQKENI.

CDR3: CASSARQGQETQYF. CDR3 DNA sequence: TGTGCCAGCAGCGCCCGACAGGGCCAAGAGACCCAGTACTTC. J is TRBJ2-5 and V is TRBV7-8, with 7 bases that match TRBD1. Germline V lookup: CDR1 SGHVS, CDR2 FQNEAQ. Trimming at V came to 5 bases and at J to 1 base, leaving 4 bases not matched to a gene. The CDR3 is 14 residues long. Together with reference TRBV7-8 and TRBJ2-5, the CDR3 gives the full variable domain: GAGVSQSPRYKVAKRGQDVALRCDPISGHVSLFWYQQALGQGPEFLTYFQNEAQLDKSGLPSDRFFAERPEGSVSTLKIQRTQQEDSAVYLCASSARQGQETQYFGPGTRLLVL.

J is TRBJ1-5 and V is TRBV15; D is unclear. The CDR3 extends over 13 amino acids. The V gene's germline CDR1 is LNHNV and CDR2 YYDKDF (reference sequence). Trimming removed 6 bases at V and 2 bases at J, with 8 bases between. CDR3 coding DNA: TGTGCCACCAGGAGTTCGGGCAATCAGCCCCAGCATTTT. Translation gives CATRSSGNQPQHF.

The CDR3 region has the DNA TGTGCCAGCAGCGTAGTGTGGGGTCAGGGAAGCGATGAGCAGTTCTTC. Translating gives CASSVVWGQGSDEQFF. The J gene is TRBJ2-1, the V gene TRBV9; the D gene is possibly TRBD1 (5 bases). CDR3 length equals 16 residues. The germline gives CDR1 SGDLS, CDR2 YYNGEE. V lost 0 bases and J lost 8, with 18 bases in between.

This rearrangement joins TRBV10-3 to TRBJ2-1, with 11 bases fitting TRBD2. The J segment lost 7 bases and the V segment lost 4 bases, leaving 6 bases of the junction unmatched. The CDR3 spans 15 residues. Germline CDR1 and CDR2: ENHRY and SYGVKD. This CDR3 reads CAISGSGRAGNEQFF. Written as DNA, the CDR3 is TGTGCCATCAGTGGTAGCGGGAGGGCCGGGAATGAGCAGTTCTTC.

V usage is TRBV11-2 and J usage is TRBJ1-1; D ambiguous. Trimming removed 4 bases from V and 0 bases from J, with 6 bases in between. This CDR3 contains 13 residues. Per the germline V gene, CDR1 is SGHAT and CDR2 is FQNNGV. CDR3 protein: CASSSSLNTEAFF. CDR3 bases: TGTGCCAGCAGCTCCTCACTGAACACTGAAGCTTTCTTT.

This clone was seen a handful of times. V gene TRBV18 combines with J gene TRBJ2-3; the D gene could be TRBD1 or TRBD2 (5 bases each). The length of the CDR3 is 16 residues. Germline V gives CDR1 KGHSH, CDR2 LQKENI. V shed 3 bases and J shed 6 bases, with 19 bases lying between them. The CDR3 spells CASSPTGTPEVDTQYF. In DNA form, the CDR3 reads TGTGCCAGCTCACCCACCGGGACCCCGGAGGTGGATACGCAGTATTTT.

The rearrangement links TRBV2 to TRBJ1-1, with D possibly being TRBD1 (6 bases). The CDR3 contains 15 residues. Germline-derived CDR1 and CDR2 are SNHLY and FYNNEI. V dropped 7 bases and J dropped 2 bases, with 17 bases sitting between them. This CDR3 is CASKWGRGPNTEAFF. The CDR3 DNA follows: TGTGCCAGCAAATGGGGCAGGGGACCTAACACTGAAGCTTTCTTT.

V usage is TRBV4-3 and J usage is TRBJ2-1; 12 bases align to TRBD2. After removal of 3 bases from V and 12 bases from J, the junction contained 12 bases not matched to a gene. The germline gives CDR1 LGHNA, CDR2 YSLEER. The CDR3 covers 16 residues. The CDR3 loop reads CASSHQGSTSGGRQFF. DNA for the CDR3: TGCGCCAGCAGCCACCAAGGGTCGACTAGCGGGGGCCGGCAGTTCTTC.

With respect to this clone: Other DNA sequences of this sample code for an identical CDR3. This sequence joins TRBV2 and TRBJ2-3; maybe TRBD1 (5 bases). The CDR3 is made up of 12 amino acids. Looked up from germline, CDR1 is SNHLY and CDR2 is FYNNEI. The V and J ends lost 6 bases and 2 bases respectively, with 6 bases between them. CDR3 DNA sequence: TGTGCCAGCAGGACAGACACAGATACGCAGTATTTT. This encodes CASRTDTDTQYF.

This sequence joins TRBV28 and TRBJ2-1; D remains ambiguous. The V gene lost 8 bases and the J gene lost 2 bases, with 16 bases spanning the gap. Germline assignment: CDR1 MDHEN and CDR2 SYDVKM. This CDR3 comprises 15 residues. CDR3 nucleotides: TGTGCCAGCGGGCTAACGCGAGGACCCTACAATGAGCAGTTCTTC. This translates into CASGLTRGPYNEQFF.

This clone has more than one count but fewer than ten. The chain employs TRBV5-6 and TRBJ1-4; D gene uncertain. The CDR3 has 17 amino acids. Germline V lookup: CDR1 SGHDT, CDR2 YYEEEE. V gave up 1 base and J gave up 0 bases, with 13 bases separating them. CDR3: CASSLTAGVATNEKLFF. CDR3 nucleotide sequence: TGTGCCAGCAGCTTGACGGCAGGAGTTGCAACTAATGAAAAACTGTTTTTT.

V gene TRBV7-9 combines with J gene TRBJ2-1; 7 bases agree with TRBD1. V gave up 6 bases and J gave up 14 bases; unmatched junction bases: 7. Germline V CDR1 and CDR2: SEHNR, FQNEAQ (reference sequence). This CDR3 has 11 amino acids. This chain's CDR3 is CASRAATGEFF. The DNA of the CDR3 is TGTGCCAGCAGGGCTGCAACAGGGGAGTTCTTC.

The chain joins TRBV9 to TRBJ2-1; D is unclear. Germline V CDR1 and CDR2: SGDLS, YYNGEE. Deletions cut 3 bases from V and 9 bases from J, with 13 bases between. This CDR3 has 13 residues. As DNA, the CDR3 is TGTGCCAGCAGCGAGGTGTTCCGAGGTGAGCAGTTCTTC. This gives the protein CASSEVFRGEQFF.